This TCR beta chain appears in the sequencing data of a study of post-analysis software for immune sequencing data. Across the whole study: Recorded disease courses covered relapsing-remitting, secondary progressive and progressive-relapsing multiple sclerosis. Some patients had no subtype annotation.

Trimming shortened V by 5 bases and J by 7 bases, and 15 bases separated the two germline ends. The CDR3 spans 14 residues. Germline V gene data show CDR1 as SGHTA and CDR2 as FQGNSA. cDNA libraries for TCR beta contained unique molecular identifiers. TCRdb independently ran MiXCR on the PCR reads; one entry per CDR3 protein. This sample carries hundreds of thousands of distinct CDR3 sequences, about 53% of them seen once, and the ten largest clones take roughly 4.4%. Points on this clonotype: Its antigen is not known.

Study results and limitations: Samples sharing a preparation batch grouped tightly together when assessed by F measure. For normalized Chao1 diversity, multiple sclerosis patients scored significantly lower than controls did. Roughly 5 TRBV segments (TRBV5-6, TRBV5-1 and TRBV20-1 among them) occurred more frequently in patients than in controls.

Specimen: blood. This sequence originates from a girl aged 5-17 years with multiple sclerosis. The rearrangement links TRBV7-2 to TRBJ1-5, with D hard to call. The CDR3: CASSHEGYRQPQHF. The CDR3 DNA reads TGTGCCAGCAGCCATGAAGGGTACCGGCAGCCCCAGCATTTT. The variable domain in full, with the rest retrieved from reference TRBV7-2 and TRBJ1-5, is GAGVSQSPSNKVTEKGKDVELRCDPISGHTALYWYRQSLGQGLEFLIYFQGNSAPDKSGLPSDRFSAERTGGSVSTLTIQRTQQEDSAVYLCASSHEGYRQPQHFGDGTRLSIL.